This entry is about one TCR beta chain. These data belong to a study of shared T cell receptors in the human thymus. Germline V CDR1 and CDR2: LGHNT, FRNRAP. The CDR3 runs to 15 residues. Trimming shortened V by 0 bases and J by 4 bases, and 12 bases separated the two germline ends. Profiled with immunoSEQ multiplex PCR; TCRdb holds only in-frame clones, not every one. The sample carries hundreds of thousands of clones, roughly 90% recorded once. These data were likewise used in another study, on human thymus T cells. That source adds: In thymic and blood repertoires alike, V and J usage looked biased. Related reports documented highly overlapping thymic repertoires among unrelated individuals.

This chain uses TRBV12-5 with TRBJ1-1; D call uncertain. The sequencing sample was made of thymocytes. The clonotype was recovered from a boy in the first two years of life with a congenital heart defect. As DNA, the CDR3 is TGTGCTAGTGGTTTGGTCACCGGGGATACCACTGAAGCTTTCTTT. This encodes CASGLVTGDTTEAFF.